What follows is one T cell receptor beta chain and its context. Its antigen is undetermined. The data originate from a study of human T cells and chemical hapten exposure. About the study: Sensitization involved placing 2% DPC onto a 2 cm by 2 cm region of upper inner arm skin. Study outcomes and limitations: While controls formed fewer of them, expanded TCRs formed significantly more large CDR3 similarity clusters.

Time point noted: pre-sensitization, week 0. Treatment indicated: therapeutic diphenylcyclopropenone sensitization with weekly scalp DPC. The CDR3 spans 15 residues. CDR1 is SGHAT, CDR2 FQNNGV, per germline. V was pared by 0 bases and J by 3 bases, with 11 bases between. TCRdb called the RACE reads again in MiXCR, with one record for every CDR3 protein. This sample has fewer than 140,000 distinct CDR3 sequences, with around 10% found just once. The sequence was collected from a woman aged 45-65 years with alopecia areata. Some clones in this sample may be carry-over from other donors' samples. The source was whole blood, collected in connection with sensitization to the hapten diphenylcyclopropenone (DPC). The chain carries TRBV11-2 and TRBJ1-1; possible D gene TRBD1, 6 bases. The CDR3 protein is CASSLDISGDTEAFF. The CDR3 nucleotides are TGTGCCAGCAGCTTAGACATCTCAGGGGACACTGAAGCTTTCTTT.